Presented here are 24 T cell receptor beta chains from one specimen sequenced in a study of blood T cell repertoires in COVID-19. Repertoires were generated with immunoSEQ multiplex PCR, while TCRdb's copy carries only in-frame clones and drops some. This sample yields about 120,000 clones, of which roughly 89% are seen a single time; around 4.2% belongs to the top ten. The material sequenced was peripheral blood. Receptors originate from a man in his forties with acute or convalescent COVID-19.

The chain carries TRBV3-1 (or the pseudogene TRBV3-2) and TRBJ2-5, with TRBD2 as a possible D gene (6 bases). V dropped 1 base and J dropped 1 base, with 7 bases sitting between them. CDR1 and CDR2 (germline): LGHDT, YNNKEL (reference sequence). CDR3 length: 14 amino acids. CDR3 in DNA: TGTGCCAGCAGCCAAGGGAGGGGCCAAGAGACCCAGTACTTC. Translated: CASSQGRGQETQYF.

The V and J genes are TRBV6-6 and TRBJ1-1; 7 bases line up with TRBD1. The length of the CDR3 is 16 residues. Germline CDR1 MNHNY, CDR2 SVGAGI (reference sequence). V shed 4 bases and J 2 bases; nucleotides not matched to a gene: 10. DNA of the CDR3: TGTGCCAGCAGTTCACCGGGACAGCGACTAAACACTGAAGCTTTCTTT. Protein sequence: CASSSPGQRLNTEAFF.

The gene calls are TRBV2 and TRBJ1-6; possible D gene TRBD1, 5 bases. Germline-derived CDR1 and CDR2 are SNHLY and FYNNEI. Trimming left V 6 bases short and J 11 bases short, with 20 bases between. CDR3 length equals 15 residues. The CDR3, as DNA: TGTGCCAGCAGGGCCGAAGGACACGTGCCCCCACCCCTCCACTTT. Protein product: CASRAEGHVPPPLHF.

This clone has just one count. The CDR3 DNA follows: TGTGCCAGCAGCTTAGCGAACAGGGATGACTATGGCTACACCTTC. Protein product: CASSLANRDDYGYTF. The gene calls are TRBV7-8 and TRBJ1-2; TRBD1 is a possible D gene (6 bases). V shed 0 bases and J shed 3 bases, with 11 bases lying between them. CDR3 length equals 15 residues. Germline V gene data show CDR1 as SGHVS and CDR2 as FQNEAQ.

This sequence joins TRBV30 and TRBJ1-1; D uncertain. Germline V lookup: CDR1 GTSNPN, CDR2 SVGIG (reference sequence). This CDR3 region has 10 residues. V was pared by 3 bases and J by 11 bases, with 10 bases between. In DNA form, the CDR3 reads TGTGCCTGGAGGTCCGAGGTGGCTTTCTTT. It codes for CAWRSEVAFF. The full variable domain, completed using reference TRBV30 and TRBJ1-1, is SQTIHQWPATLVQPVGSPLSLECTVEGTSNPNLYWYRQAAGRGLQLLFYSVGIGQISSEVPQNLSASRPQDRQFILSSKKLLLSDSGFYLCAWRSEVAFFGQGTRLTVV.

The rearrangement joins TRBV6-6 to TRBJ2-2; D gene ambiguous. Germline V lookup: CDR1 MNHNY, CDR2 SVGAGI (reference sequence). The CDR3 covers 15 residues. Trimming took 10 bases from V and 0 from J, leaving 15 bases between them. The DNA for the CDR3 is TGTGCCATTAATACGGCAGACTCGAACACCGGGGAGCTGTTTTTT. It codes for CAINTADSNTGELFF.

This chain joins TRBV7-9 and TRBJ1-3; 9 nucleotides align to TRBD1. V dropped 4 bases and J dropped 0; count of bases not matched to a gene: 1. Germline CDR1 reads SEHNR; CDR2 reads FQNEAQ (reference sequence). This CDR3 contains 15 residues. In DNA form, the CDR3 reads TGTGCCAGCAGCTGGGGACAGGGCTCTGGAAACACCATATATTTT. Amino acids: CASSWGQGSGNTIYF.

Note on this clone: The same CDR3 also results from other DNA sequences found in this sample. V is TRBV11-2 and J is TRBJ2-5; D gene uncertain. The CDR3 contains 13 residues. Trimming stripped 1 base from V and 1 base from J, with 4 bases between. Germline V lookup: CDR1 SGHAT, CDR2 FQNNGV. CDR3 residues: CASSLGGQETQYF. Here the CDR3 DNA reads TGTGCCAGCAGCTTAGGCGGCCAAGAGACCCAGTACTTC.

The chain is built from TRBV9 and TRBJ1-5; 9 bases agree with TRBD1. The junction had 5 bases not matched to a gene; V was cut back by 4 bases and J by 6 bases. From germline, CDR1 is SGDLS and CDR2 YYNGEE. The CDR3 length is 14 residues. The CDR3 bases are TGTGCCAGCAGCCTTACAGGGGGCGGTCAGCCCCAGCATTTT. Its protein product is CASSLTGGGQPQHF.

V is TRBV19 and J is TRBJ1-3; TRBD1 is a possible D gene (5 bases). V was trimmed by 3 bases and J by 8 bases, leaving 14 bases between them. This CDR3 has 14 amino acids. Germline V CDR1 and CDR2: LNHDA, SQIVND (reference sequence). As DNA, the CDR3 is TGTGCCAGTAGTATCAATACGGGGGATCACACCATATATTTT. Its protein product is CASSINTGDHTIYF.

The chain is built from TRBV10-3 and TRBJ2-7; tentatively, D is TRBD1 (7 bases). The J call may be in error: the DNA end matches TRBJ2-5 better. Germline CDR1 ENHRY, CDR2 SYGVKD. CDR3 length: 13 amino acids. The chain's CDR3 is CATRGTVVETQYF. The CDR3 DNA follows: TGTGCCACCCGGGGGACAGTTGTAGAGACCCAGTACTTC.

The CDR3 here is CAWSVPGFAAGYTF. The CDR3, as DNA: TGTGCCTGGAGTGTACCCGGGTTCGCTGCCGGCTACACCTTC. This chain joins TRBV30 and TRBJ1-2; D remains unclear. Germline CDR1 is GTSNPN and CDR2 is SVGIG (reference sequence). The V end lost 0 bases, the J end lost 8 bases, and 16 bases lay between the germline ends. The CDR3 totals 14 residues.

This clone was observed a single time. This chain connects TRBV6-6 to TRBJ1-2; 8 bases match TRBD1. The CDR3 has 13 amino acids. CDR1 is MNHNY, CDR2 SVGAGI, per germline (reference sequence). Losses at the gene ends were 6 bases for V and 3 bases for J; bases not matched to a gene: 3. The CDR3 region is CASRLTGDYGYTF. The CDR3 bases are TGTGCCAGCAGATTGACAGGGGACTATGGCTACACCTTC.

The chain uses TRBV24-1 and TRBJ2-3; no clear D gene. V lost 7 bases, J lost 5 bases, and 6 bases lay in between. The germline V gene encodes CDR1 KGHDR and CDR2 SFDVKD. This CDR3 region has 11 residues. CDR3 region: CATRRGDTQYF. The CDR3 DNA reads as TGTGCCACCAGGAGAGGAGATACGCAGTATTTT.

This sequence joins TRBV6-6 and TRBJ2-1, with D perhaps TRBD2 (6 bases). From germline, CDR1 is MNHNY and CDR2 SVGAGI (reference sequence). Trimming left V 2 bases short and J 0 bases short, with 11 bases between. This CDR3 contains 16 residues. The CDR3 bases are TGTGCCAGCAGTTACCCTTCCGGGAGCTCCTACAATGAGCAGTTCTTC. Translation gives CASSYPSGSSYNEQFF.

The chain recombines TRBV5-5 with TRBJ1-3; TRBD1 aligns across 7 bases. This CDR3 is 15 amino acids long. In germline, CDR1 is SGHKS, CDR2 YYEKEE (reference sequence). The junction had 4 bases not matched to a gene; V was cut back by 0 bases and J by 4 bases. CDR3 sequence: CASSLGGTVGNTIYF. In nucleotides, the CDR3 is TGTGCCAGCAGCTTGGGGGGGACAGTAGGAAACACCATATATTTT.

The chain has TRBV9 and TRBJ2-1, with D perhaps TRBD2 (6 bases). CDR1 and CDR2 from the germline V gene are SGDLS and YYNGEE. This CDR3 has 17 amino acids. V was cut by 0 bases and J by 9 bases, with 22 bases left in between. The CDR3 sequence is CASSVAVHGTEGGEQFF. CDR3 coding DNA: TGTGCCAGCAGCGTAGCTGTGCATGGGACGGAGGGAGGTGAGCAGTTCTTC.

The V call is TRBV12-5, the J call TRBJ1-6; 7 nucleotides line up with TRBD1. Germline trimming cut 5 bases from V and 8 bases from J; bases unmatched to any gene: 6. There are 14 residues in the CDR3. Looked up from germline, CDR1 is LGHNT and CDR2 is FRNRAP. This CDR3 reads CASGPRGSDSPLHF. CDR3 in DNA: TGTGCTAGTGGTCCCAGGGGGTCGGATTCACCCCTCCACTTT.

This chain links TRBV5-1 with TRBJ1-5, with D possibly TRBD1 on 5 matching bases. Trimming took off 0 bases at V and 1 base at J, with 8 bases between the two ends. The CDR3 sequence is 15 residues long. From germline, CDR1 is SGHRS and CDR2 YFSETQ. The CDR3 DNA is TGCGCCAGCAGCTTGGGGGCAGGGAGCAATCAGCCCCAGCATTTT. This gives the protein CASSLGAGSNQPQHF.

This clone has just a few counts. The CDR3 DNA sequence: TGTGCCAGCAGTGACCCCTTCCCTGGAGGTCAGCCCCAGCATTTT. Translation: CASSDPFPGGQPQHF. The chain joins TRBV6-1 to TRBJ1-5; D remains unclear. The germline V gene has CDR1 MNHNS and CDR2 SASEGT. This CDR3 has 15 residues. Trimming pared 3 bases from V and 6 bases from J, leaving 15 bases between.

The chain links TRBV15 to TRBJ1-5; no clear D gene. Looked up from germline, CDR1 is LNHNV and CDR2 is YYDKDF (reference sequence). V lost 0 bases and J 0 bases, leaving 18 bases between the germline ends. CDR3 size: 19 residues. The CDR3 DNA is TGTGCCACCAGCAGAGATCGGCTGACCGATTACTATAGCAATCAGCCCCAGCATTTT. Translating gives CATSRDRLTDYYSNQPQHF.

The CDR3 is CASSYWGSRGAYEQYF. DNA of the CDR3: TGTGCCAGCAGTTACTGGGGTAGCCGCGGGGCCTACGAGCAGTACTTC. The chain employs TRBV6-5 and TRBJ2-7, with D possibly matching TRBD2 (6 bases). V lost 1 base, J lost 2 bases, and 15 bases lay in between. Germline assignment: CDR1 MNHEY and CDR2 SVGAGI. This CDR3 has 16 residues.

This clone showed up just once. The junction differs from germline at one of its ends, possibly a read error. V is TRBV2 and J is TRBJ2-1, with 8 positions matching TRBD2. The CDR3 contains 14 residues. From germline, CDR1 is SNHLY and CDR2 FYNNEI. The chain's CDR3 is CASQREPNYHEQFF. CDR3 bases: TGTGCCAGCCAGCGGGAGCCCAACTACCATGAGCAGTTCTTC.

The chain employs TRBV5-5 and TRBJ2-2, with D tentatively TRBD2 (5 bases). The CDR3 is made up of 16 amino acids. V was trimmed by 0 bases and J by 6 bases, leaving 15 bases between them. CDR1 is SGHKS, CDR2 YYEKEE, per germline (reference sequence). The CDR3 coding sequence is TGTGCCAGCAGCTTGGTCCCGGCGGCGAGGGCCGGGGAGCTGTTTTTT. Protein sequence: CASSLVPAARAGELFF.